The clone carrying this T cell receptor (beta chain) was recorded many times. The antigen remains undetermined. The germline V gene has CDR1 MNHEY and CDR2 SVGAGI. This CDR3 has 16 residues. Trimming cost V 2 bases and J 1 base; bases outside gene matches: 1. These data belong to a study of T cell repertoires in cytomegalovirus infection. At the level of the study: Public TCR beta signatures provided an indication of both CMV infection and a matching HLA type.

MiXCR, applied by TCRdb to the reads, yields one record per CDR3 protein. Of approximately 110,000 distinct CDR3 sequences in the sample, around 9.1% are singletons; the top ten hold over 25%. General study findings and limits: CMV-specific TCR beta clonotypes restricted by HLA-C were the ones dominating the ex vivo response. People with CMV and the relevant HLA were identified by cumulative public TCR beta family frequency.

The clonotype was recovered from a human donor in good health (CMV status not recorded). Some clones in this sample may be carry-over from other donors' samples. The J gene is TRBJ2-6, the V gene TRBV6-5; the match to TRBD1 covers 8 bases. The sample consisted of PBMCs, sequenced either directly or after in vitro stimulation (not recorded which). CDR3 nucleotide sequence: TGTGCCAGCAGTTACACAGGGGGTTCTGGGGCCAACGTCCTGACTTTC. Translating gives CASSYTGGSGANVLTF.